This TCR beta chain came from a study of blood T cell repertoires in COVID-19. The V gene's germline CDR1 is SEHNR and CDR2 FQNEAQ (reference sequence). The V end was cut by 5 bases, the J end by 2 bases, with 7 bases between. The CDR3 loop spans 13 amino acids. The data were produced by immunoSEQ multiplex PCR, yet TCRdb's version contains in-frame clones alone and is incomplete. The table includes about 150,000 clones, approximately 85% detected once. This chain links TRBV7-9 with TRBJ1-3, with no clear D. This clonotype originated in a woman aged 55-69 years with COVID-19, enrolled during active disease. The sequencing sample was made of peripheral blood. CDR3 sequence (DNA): TGTGCCAGCAGCACCGGGGCTGGAAACACCATATATTTT. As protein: CASSTGAGNTIYF.